The present TCR beta chain was sequenced within a study of CD8+CD57+ T cells in acquired aplastic anemia. Genomic DNA constituted the template upon which TCR beta VDJ and CDR3 profiling was performed. Using its own MiXCR run on the reads, TCRdb lists one record per CDR3 protein. The sample carries over 150,000 distinct CDR3 sequences, more than 60% recorded once. Notes on this clonotype: Its antigen remains unknown.

Study results and caveats: The study found no significant CD8+ Simpson's diversity difference between patients and controls.

The authors sequenced patients whose flow cytometry had shown CD8+CD57+ cell expansion. The CDR3 runs to 14 residues. Germline lookup yields CDR1 SGDLS and CDR2 YYNGEE. V dropped 3 bases and J dropped 2; count of bases not matched to a gene: 5. The sequencing sample was made of sorted CD4+, CD8+, or CD8+CD57+ T cells (not recorded which) from PBMCs. This TCR was sampled from a human donor with aplastic anemia. This rearrangement joins TRBV9 to TRBJ2-7; 7 bases align to TRBD1. As DNA, the CDR3 is TGTGCCAGCAGCGATGGACAGGAAGCCTACGAGCAGTACTTC. It translates to CASSDGQEAYEQYF.